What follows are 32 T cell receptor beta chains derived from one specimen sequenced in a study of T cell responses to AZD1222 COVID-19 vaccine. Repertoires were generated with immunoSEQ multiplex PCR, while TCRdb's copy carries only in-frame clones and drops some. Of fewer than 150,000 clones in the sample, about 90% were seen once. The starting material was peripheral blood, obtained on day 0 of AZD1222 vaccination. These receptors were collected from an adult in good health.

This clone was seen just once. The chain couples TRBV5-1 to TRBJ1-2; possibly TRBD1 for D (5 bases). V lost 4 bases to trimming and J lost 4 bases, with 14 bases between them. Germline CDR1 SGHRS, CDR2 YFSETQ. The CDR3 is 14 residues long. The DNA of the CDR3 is TGCGCCAGCAGCCCGAGGGGCCTAAGCTATGGCTACACCTTC. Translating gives CASSPRGLSYGYTF.

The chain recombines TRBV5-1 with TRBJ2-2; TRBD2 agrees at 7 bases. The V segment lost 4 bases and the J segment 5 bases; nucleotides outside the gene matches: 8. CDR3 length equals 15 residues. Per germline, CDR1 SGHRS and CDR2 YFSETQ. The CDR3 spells CASSGRAGDTGELFF. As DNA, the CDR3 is TGCGCCAGCAGCGGGAGGGCAGGAGATACCGGGGAGCTGTTTTTT.

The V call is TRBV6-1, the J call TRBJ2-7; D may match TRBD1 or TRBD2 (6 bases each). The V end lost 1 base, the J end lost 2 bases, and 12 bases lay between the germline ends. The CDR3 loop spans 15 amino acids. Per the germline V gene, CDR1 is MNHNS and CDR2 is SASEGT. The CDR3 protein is CASSEGTGATYEQYF. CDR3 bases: TGTGCCAGCAGTGAAGGGACGGGGGCTACCTACGAGCAGTACTTC.

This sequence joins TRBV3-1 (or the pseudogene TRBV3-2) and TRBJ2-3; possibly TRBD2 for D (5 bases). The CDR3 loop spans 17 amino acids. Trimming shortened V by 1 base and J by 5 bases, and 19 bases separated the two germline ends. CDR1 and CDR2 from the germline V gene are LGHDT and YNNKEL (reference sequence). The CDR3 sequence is CASSQGINTGFGDTQYF. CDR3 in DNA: TGTGCCAGCAGCCAAGGAATTAATACGGGGTTCGGAGATACGCAGTATTTT.

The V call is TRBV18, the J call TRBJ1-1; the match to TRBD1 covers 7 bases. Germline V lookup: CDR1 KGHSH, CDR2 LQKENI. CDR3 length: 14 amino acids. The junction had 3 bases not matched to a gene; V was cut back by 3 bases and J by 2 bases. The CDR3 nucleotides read TGTGCCAGCTCACCGGGACAGCAAAACACTGAAGCTTTCTTT. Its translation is CASSPGQQNTEAFF.

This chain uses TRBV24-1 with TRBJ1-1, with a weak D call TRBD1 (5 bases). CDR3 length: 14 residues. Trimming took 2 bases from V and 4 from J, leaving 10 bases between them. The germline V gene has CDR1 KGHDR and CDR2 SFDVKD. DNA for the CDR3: TGTGCCACCAGTGATTCCACTGGGGCCACTGAAGCTTTCTTT. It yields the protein CATSDSTGATEAFF.

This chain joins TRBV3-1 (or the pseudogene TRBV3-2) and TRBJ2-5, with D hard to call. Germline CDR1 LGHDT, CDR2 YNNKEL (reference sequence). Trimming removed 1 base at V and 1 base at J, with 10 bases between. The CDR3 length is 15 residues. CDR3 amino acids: CASSQVWRSQETQYF. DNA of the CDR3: TGTGCCAGCAGCCAAGTATGGCGTAGCCAAGAGACCCAGTACTTC.

CDR3 nucleotides: TGTGCCAGCAGCCGAGAGGGACAGGGGGGATCCTACAATGAGCAGTTCTTC. Protein: CASSREGQGGSYNEQFF. This chain connects TRBV7-9 to TRBJ2-1, with 11 bases that match TRBD1. The V segment lost 5 bases and the J segment 1 base; nucleotides outside the gene matches: 7. This CDR3 comprises 17 residues. Germline CDR1 is SEHNR and CDR2 is FQNEAQ (reference sequence). The full variable domain, completed using reference TRBV7-9 and TRBJ2-1, is DTGVSQNPRHKITKRGQNVTFRCDPISEHNRLYWYRQTLGQGPEFLTYFQNEAQLEKSRLLSDRFSAERPKGSFSTLEIQRTEQGDSAMYLCASSREGQGGSYNEQFFGPGTRLTVL.

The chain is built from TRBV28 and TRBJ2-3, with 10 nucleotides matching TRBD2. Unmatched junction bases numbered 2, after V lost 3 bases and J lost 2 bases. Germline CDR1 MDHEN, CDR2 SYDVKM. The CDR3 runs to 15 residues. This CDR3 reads CASSFSGGITDTQYF. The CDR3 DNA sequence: TGTGCCAGCAGTTTTAGCGGGGGGATCACAGATACGCAGTATTTT. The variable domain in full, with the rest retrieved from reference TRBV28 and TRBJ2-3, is DVKVTQSSRYLVKRTGEKVFLECVQDMDHENMFWYRQDPGLGLRLIYFSYDVKMKEKGDIPEGYSVSREKKERFSLILESASTNQTSMYLCASSFSGGITDTQYFGPGTRLTVL.

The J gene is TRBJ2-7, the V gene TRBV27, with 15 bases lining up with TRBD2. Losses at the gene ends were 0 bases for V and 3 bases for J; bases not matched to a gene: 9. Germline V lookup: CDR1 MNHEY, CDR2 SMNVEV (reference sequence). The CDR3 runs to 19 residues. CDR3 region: CASSLSAAGLAGGVYEQYF. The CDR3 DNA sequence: TGTGCCAGCAGTTTATCCGCCGCCGGACTAGCGGGAGGGGTCTACGAGCAGTACTTC.

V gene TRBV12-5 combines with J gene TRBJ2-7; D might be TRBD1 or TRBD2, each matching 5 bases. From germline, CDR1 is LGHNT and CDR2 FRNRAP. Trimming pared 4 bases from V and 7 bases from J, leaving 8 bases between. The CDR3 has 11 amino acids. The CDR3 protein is CASGSGREQYF. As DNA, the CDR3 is TGTGCTAGTGGTTCGGGACGGGAGCAGTACTTC. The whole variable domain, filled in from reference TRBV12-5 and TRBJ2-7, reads DARVTQTPRHKVTEMGQEVTMRCQPILGHNTVFWYRQTMMQGLELLAYFRNRAPLDDSGMPKDRFSAEMPDATLATLKIQPSEPRDSAVYFCASGSGREQYFGPGTRLTVT.

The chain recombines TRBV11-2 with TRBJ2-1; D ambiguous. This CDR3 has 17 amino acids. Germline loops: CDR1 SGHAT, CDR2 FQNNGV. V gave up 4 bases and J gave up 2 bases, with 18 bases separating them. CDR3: CASSSHGTEPAYNEQFF. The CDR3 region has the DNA TGTGCCAGCAGCTCACACGGCACCGAGCCCGCCTACAATGAGCAGTTCTTC.

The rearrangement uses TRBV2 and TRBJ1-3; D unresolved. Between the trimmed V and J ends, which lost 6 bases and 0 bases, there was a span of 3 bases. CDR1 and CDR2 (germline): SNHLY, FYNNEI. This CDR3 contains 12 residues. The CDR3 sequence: CASSGSGNTIYF. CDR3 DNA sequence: TGTGCCAGCAGCGGCTCTGGAAACACCATATATTTT.

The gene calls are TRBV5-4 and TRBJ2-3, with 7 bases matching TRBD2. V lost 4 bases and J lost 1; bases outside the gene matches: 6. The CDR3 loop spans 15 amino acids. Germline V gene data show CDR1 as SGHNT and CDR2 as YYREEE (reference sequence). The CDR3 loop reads CASSPPSGRTDTQYF. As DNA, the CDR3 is TGTGCCAGCAGCCCTCCTAGCGGACGCACAGATACGCAGTATTTT.

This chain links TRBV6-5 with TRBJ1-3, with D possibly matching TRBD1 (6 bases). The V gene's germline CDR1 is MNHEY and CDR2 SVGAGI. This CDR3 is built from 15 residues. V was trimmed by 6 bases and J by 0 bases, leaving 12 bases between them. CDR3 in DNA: TGTGCCAGCAGCGTAAGGGGGATCTCTGGAAACACCATATATTTT. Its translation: CASSVRGISGNTIYF.

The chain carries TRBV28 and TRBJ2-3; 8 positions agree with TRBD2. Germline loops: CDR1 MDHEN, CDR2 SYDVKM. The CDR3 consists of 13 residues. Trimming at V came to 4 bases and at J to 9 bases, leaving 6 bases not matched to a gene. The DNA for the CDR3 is TGTGCCAGCAGTTCGGGAGGGACTAGAACGCAGTATTTT. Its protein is CASSSGGTRTQYF.

The CDR3: CATSTSLRDSGETQYF. CDR3 sequence (DNA): TGTGCCACCAGCACCTCATTAAGGGACTCGGGGGAGACCCAGTACTTC. The V call is TRBV15, the J call TRBJ2-5; D is possibly TRBD2 (6 bases). V was pared by 4 bases and J by 5 bases, with 20 bases between. CDR3 length equals 16 residues. Germline V gene lookup returns CDR1 LNHNV and CDR2 YYDKDF (reference sequence).

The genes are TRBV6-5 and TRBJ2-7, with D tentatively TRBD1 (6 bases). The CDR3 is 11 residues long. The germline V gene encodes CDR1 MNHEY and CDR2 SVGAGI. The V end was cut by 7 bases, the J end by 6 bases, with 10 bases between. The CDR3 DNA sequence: TGTGCCAGCACCAGCAGGGGCGAGCAGTACTTC. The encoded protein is CASTSRGEQYF.

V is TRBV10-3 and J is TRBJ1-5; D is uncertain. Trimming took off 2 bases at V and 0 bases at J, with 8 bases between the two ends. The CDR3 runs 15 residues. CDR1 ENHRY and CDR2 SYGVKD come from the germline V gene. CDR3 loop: CAISEAGNSNQPQHF. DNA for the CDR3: TGTGCCATCAGTGAGGCGGGGAATAGCAATCAGCCCCAGCATTTT.

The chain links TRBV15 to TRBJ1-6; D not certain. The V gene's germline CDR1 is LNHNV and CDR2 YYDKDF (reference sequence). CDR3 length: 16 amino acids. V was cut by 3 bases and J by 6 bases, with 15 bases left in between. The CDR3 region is CATSSGDGGLNSPLHF. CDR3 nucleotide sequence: TGTGCCACCAGCAGCGGCGACGGAGGCCTTAATTCACCCCTCCACTTT.

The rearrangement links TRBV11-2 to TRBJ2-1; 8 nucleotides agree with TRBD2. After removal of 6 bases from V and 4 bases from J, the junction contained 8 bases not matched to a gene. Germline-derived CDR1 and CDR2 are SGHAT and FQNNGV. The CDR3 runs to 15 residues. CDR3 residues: CASRIAGGTYNEQFF. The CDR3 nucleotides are TGTGCCAGCAGGATCGCGGGAGGAACTTACAATGAGCAGTTCTTC.

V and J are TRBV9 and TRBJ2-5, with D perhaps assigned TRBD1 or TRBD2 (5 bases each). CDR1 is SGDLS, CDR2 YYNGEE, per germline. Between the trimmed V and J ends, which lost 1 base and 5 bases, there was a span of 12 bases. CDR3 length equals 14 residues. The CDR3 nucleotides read TGTGCCAGCAGCGTACAGGGAGAGAGGGAGACCCAGTACTTC. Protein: CASSVQGERETQYF.

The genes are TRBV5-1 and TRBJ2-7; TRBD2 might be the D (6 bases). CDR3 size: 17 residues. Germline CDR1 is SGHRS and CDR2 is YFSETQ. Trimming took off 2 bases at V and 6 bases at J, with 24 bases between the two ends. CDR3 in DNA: TGCGCCAGCAGCTTCGGGATTCCCGGGACTGCGTCCCGCGAGCAGTACTTC. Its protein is CASSFGIPGTASREQYF.

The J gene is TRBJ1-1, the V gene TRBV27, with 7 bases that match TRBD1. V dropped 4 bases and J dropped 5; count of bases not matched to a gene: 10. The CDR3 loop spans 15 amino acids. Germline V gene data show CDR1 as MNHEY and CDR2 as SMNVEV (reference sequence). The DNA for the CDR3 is TGTGCCAGCAGTTCATACCGACAGGGAGGGACTGAAGCTTTCTTT. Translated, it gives CASSSYRQGGTEAFF.

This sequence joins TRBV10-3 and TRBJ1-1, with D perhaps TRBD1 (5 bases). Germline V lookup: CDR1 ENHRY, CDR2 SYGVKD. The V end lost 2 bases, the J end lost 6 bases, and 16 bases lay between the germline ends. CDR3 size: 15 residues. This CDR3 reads CAISEPTGGRPEAFF. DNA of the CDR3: TGTGCCATCAGTGAGCCTACAGGAGGGAGGCCTGAAGCTTTCTTT.

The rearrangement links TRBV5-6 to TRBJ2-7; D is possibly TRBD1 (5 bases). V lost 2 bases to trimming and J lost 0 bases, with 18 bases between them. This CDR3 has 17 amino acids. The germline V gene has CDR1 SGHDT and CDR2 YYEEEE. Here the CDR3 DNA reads TGTGCCAGCAGCTTTTTTGGGTCGGAACAGGACTCCTACGAGCAGTACTTC. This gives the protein CASSFFGSEQDSYEQYF.

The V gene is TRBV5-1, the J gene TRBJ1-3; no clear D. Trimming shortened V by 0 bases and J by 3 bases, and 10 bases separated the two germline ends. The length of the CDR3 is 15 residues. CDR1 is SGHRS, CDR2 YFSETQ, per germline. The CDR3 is CASSLESDLGNTIYF. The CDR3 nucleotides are TGCGCCAGCAGCTTGGAGTCGGACCTTGGAAACACCATATATTTT.

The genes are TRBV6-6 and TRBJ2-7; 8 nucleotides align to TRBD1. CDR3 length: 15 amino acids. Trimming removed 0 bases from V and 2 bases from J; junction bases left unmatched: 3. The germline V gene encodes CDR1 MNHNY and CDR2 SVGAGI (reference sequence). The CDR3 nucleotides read TGTGCCAGCAGTTACTCAGACAGGGGCCCCTACGAGCAGTACTTC. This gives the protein CASSYSDRGPYEQYF.

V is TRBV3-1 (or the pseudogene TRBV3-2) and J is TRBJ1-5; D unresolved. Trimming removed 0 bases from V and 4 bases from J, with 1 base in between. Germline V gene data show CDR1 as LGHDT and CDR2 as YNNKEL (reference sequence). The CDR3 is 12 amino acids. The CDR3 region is CASSQDNQPQHF. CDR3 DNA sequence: TGTGCCAGCAGCCAAGATAATCAGCCCCAGCATTTT.

DNA for the CDR3: TGCGCCAGCAGCGAGACAGGTCCAAGCTCTGGAAACACCATATATTTT. Its translation: CASSETGPSSGNTIYF. The gene calls are TRBV5-1 and TRBJ1-3, with D possibly TRBD1 on 6 matching bases. The CDR3 has 16 amino acids. Trimming took 4 bases from V and 0 from J, leaving 14 bases between them. CDR1 is SGHRS, CDR2 YFSETQ, per germline. Supplemented by reference TRBV5-1 and TRBJ1-3, the full variable domain reads KAGVTQTPRYLIKTRGQQVTLSCSPISGHRSVSWYQQTPGQGLQFLFEYFSETQRNKGNFPGRFSGRQFSNSRSEMNVSTLELGDSALYLCASSETGPSSGNTIYFGEGSWLTVV.

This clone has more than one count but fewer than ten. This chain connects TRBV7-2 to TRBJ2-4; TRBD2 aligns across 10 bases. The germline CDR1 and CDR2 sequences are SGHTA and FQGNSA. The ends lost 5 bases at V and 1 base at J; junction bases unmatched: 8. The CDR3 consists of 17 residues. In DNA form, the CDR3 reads TGTGCCAGCAGCGGAAGCGGGGGGGCTGGGGCCAAAAACATTCAGTACTTC. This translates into CASSGSGGAGAKNIQYF.

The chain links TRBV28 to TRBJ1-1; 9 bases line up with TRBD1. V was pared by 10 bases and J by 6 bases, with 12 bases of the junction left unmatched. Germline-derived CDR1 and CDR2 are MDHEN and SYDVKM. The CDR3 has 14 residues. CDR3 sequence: CATSAGTGRSEAFF. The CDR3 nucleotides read TGTGCCACCTCCGCCGGGACAGGGAGGTCTGAAGCTTTCTTT. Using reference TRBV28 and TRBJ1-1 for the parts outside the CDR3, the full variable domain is DVKVTQSSRYLVKRTGEKVFLECVQDMDHENMFWYRQDPGLGLRLIYFSYDVKMKEKGDIPEGYSVSREKKERFSLILESASTNQTSMYLCATSAGTGRSEAFFGQGTRLTVV.